These T cell receptor beta chains were read from a single sample in a study of T cell responses to AZD1222 COVID-19 vaccine. Only in-frame clones appear in the TCRdb table, and some are missing; sequencing was by immunoSEQ multiplex PCR. This sample has tens of thousands of clones; roughly nine tenths occur once, and the top ten carry about 28%. The sequencing used peripheral blood, collected 28 days after the second AZD1222 dose. Receptors originate from an adult who received the AZD1222 COVID-19 vaccine. Each CDR3 is given with its conserved first and last residue. D genes are given only for firm matches. Not all rows give a size; the values are once, few, many and, for expanded clones, a class.

D gene: NA; clone size: NA; V gene: TRBV3-1/TRBV3-2; J gene: TRBJ2-1; CDR3 DNA: TGTGCCAGCAGCCAAGACGTAAGGATAGGGGGGCATGAGCAGTTCTTC; CDR3 protein: CASSQDVRIGGHEQFF
D gene: TRBD1; clone size: NA; V gene: TRBV6-5; J gene: TRBJ1-1; CDR3 DNA: TGTGCCAGCGACAGGGAGAACACTGAAGCTTTCTTT; CDR3 protein: CASDRENTEAFF
D gene: TRBD1; clone size: NA; V gene: TRBV28; J gene: TRBJ2-2; CDR3 DNA: TGTGCCAGCAGCTCCGGGACAGGGATTCGGGAGCTGTTTTTT; CDR3 protein: CASSSGTGIRELFF
D gene: NA; clone size: NA; V gene: TRBV12-3/TRBV12-4; J gene: TRBJ1-1; CDR3 DNA: TGTGCCAGCAGTTTAGCGCGGACAAATGGTTTCTTT; CDR3 protein: CASSLARTNGFF
D gene: NA; clone size: NA; V gene: TRBV9; J gene: TRBJ2-3; CDR3 DNA: TGTGCCAGCAGCGTAGATGCGATTAGCACAGATACGCAGTATTTT; CDR3 protein: CASSVDAISTDTQYF
D gene: NA; clone size: NA; V gene: TRBV5-4; J gene: TRBJ2-3; CDR3 DNA: TGTGCCAGCAGCCCTCTCTTTGGGCGCACAGATACGCAGTATTTT; CDR3 protein: CASSPLFGRTDTQYF
D gene: NA; clone size: NA; V gene: TRBV6-5; J gene: TRBJ2-7; CDR3 DNA: TGTGCCAGCAGAAACAGGGGAGGACTCGGGGAGCAGTACTTC; CDR3 protein: CASRNRGGLGEQYF
D gene: NA; clone size: NA; V gene: TRBV15; J gene: TRBJ1-1; CDR3 DNA: TGTGCCACCAGCAGAGAGAGGGCTGAAGTCACTGAAGCTTTCTTT; CDR3 protein: CATSRERAEVTEAFF
D gene: NA; clone size: NA; V gene: TRBV6-5; J gene: TRBJ1-6; CDR3 DNA: TGTGCCAGCAGTTACCAATCTGACGGGTCACCCCTCCACTTT; CDR3 protein: CASSYQSDGSPLHF
D gene: NA; clone size: once; V gene: TRBV5-1; J gene: TRBJ2-6; CDR3 DNA: TGCGCCAGCAGCGAGGGGAGGGGGCTCCACTCTGGGGCCAACGTCCTGACTTTC; CDR3 protein: CASSEGRGLHSGANVLTF
D gene: NA; clone size: NA; V gene: TRBV5-5; J gene: TRBJ1-3; CDR3 DNA: TGTGCCAGCAGCTCGGTGAGGGGGTCAGGGAGCTCTGGAAACACCATATATTTT; CDR3 protein: CASSSVRGSGSSGNTIYF
D gene: NA; clone size: NA; V gene: TRBV5-4; J gene: TRBJ2-7; CDR3 DNA: TGTGCCAGCAGCTTATTCGGTGCAGACTACGAGCAGTACTTC; CDR3 protein: CASSLFGADYEQYF
D gene: NA; clone size: NA; V gene: TRBV6-6; J gene: TRBJ1-5; CDR3 DNA: TGTGCCAGCAGTGGGGTAGGGGCCAGCAATCAGCCCCAGCATTTT; CDR3 protein: CASSGVGASNQPQHF
D gene: TRBD2; clone size: NA; V gene: TRBV7-8; J gene: TRBJ2-1; CDR3 DNA: TGTGCCAGCAGCCGGGGGGGGCCAGGTGAGCAGTTCTTC; CDR3 protein: CASSRGGPGEQFF
D gene: NA; clone size: NA; V gene: TRBV6-5; J gene: TRBJ1-5; CDR3 DNA: TGTGCCAGCAGTTCGGGGGATCAGCCCCAGCATTTT; CDR3 protein: CASSSGDQPQHF
D gene: NA; clone size: NA; V gene: TRBV7-8; J gene: TRBJ1-2; CDR3 DNA: TGTGCCAGCAGCTTAGAGGGGGAGGGCTATGGCTACACCTTC; CDR3 protein: CASSLEGEGYGYTF
D gene: NA; clone size: NA; V gene: TRBV2; J gene: TRBJ2-7; CDR3 DNA: TGTGCCAGCAGTGACGACTCCTCCTACGAGCAGTACTTC; CDR3 protein: CASSDDSSYEQYF
D gene: TRBD1; clone size: few; V gene: TRBV28; J gene: TRBJ2-7; CDR3 DNA: TGTGCCAGCACTCGCCAGGGGGACGAGCAGTACTTC; CDR3 protein: CASTRQGDEQYF
D gene: NA; clone size: NA; V gene: TRBV3-1/TRBV3-2; J gene: TRBJ1-1; CDR3 DNA: TGTGCCAGCAGCCCGGGAGCGACCGCTGAAGCTTTCTTT; CDR3 protein: CASSPGATAEAFF